This T cell receptor (beta chain) derives from a study of blood T cell repertoires in COVID-19. Participants came from about 24 US areas, aged about 18 to 95 years. Resolution of symptoms, clearance, or two negative PCRs was present in recovered Cohort 3 donors. This table comes from immunoSEQ multiplex PCR, and its TCRdb copy is limited to in-frame clones, with some not included. The sample lists 300,000 to 400,000 clones, approximately 90% occurring once. From germline, CDR1 is LNHDA and CDR2 SQIVND (reference sequence). Trimming took off 0 bases at V and 3 bases at J, with 18 bases between the two ends. This CDR3 is 17 amino acids long.

The V call is TRBV19, the J call TRBJ2-7; D is perhaps TRBD1 (6 bases). The receptor was isolated from a man between 18 and 29 years old who had recovered from COVID-19. Sequencing was carried out using PBMCs or T cells enriched from blood (not recorded which). CDR3 sequence: CASSIEDSPKNYYEQYF. The CDR3 DNA sequence: TGTGCCAGTAGTATAGAGGACAGCCCTAAAAACTACTACGAGCAGTACTTC.